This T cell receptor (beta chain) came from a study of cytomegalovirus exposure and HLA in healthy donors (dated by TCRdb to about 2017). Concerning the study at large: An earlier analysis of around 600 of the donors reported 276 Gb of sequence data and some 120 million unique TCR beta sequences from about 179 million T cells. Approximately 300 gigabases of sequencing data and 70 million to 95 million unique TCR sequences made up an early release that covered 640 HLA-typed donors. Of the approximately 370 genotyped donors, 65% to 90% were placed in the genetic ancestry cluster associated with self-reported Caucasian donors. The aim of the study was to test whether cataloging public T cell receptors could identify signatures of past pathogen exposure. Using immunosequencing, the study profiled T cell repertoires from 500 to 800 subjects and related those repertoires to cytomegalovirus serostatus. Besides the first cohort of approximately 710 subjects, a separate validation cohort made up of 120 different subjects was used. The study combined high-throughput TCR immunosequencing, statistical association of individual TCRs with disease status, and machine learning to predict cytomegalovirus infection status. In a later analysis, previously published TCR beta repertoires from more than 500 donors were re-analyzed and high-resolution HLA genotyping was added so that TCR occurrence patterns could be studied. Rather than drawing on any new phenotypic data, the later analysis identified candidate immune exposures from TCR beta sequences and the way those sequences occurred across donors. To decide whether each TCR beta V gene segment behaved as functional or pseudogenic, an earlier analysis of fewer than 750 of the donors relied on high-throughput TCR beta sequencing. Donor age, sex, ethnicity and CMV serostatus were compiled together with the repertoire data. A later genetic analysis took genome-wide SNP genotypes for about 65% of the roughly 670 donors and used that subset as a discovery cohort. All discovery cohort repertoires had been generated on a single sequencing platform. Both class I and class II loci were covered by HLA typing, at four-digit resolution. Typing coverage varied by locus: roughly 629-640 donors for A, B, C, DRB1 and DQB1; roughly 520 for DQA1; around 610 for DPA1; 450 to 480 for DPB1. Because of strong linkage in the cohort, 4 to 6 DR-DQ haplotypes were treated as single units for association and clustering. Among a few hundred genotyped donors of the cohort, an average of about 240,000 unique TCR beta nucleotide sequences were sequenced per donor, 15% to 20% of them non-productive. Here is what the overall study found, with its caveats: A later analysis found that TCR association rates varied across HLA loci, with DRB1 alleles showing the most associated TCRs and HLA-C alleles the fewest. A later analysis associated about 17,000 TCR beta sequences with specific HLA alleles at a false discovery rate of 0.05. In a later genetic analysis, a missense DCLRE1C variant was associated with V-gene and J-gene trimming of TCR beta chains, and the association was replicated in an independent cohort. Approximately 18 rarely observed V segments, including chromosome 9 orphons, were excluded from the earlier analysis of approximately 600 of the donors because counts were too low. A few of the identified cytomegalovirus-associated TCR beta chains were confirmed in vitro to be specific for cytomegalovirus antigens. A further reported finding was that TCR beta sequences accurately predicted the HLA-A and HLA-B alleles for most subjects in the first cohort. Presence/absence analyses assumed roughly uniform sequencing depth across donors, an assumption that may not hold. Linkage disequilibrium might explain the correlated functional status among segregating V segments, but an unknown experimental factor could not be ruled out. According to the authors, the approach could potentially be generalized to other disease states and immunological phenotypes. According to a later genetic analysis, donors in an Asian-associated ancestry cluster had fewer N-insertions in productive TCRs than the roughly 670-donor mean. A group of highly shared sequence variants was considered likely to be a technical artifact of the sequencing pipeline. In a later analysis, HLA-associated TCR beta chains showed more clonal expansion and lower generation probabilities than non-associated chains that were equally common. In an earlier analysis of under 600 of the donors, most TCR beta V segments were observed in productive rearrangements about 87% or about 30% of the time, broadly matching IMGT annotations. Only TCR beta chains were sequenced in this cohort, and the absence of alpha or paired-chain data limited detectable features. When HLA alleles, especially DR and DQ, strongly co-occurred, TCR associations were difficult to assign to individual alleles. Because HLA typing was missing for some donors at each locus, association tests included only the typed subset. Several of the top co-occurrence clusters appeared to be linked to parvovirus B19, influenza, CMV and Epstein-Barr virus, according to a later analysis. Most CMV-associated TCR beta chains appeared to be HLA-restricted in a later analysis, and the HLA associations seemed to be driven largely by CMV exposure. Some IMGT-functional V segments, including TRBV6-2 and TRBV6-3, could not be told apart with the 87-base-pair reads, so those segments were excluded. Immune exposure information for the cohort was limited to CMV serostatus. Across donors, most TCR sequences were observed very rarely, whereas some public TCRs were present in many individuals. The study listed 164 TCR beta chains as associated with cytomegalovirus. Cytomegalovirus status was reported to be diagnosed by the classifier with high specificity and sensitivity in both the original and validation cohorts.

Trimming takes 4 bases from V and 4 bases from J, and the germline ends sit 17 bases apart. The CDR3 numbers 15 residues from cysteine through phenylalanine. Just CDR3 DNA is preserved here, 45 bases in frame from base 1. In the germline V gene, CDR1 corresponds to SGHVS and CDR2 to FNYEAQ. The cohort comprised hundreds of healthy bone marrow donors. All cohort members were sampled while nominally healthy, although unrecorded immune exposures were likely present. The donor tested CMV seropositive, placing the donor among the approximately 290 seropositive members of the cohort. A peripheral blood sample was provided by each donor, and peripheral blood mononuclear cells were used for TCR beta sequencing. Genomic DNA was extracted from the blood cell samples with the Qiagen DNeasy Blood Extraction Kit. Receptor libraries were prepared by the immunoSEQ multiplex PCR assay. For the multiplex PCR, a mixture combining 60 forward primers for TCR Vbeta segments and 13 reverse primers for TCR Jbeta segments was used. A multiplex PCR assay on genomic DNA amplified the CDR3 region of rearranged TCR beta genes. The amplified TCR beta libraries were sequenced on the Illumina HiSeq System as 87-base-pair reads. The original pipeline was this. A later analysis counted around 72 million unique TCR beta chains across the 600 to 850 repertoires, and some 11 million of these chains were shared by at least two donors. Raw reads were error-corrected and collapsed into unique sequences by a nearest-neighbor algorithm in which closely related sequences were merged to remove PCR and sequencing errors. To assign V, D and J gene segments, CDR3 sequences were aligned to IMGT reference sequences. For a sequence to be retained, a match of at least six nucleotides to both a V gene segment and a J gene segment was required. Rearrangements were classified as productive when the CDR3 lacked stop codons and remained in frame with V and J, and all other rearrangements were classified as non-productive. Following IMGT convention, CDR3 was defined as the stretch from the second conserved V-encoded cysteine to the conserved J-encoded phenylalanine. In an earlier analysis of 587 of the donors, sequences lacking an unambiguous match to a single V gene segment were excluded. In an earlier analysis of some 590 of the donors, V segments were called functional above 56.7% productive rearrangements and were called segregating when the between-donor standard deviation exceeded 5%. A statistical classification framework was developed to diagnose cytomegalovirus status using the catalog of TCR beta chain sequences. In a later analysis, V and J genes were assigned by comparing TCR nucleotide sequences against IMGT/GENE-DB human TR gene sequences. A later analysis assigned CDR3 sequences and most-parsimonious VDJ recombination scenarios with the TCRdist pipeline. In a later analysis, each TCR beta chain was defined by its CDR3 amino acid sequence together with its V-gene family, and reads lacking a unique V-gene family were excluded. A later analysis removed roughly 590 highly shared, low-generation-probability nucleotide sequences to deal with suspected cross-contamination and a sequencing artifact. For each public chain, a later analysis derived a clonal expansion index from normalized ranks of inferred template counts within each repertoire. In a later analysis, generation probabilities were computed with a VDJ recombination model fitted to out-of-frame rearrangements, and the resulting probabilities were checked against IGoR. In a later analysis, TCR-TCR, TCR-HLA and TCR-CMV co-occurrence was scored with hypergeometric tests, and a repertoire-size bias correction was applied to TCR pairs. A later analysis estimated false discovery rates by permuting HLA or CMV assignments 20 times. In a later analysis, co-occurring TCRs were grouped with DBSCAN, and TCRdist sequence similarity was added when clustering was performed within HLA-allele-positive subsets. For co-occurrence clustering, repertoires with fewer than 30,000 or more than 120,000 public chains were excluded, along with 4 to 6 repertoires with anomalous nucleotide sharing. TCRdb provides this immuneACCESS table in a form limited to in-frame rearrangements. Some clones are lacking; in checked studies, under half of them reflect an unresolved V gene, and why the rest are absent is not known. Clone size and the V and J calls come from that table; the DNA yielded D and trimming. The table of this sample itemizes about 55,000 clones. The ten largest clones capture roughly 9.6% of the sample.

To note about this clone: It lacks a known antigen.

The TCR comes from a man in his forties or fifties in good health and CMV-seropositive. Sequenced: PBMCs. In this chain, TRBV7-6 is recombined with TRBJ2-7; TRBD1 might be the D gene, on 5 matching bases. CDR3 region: CASSSYRQPSYEQYF. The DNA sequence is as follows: TGTGCCAGCAGCTCCTATCGACAGCCCTCTTACGAGCAGTACTTC.